At least ten counts were recorded for the clone carrying this TCR beta chain. Antigen unknown. Amplified TCR beta CDR3 regions derived from RNA transcripts. HTBI primers were used for first-round RT-PCR of the TCR CDR3. MiXCR was run by TCRdb on the multiplex PCR reads, yielding one entry per CDR3 protein. The sample records about 640,000 distinct CDR3 sequences, around 21% being singletons. This sample stems from a study of T cells in Graves' hyperthyroidism and ophthalmopathy. General observations from the study: Ophthalmopathy was separated from stable hyperthyroidism by a 13 V-J model. Appearing also in blood were most of the thyroid clonotypes expanded above 0.001.

Lactation, pregnancy, other autoimmune disease or uncontrolled infection led to exclusion of patients. The PBMCs were sourced from fresh peripheral blood (around 9.9 ml). With 2 bases removed from V and 1 base from J, the gap between germline ends came to 13 bases. Germline lookup yields CDR1 SNHLY and CDR2 FYNNEI. The length of the CDR3 is 16 residues. This rearrangement joins TRBV2 to TRBJ2-3, with no clear D. The source of this sequence is a young man with Graves' ophthalmopathy. Material: blood. As DNA, the CDR3 is TGTGCCAGCAGTGAACGGGCGGCCGGCCGCACAGATACGCAGTATTTT. This sequence encodes CASSERAAGRTDTQYF. Full variable domain (remainder filled in from reference TRBV2 and TRBJ2-3): EPEVTQTPSHQVTQMGQEVILRCVPISNHLYFYWYRQILGQKVEFLVSFYNNEISEKSEIFDDQFSVERPDGSNFTLKIRSTKLEDSAMYFCASSERAAGRTDTQYFGPGTRLTVL.